Listed below are T cell receptor beta chains from one sample, sequenced in a study of cytomegalovirus exposure and HLA in healthy donors. Sequencing used immunoSEQ multiplex PCR; TCRdb keeps in-frame clones, though not all of them. The sample records about 360,000 clones, 80% to 90% being singletons. Sequenced: PBMCs. These receptors were taken from a young woman in good health and CMV-seronegative. Each CDR3 is given with its conserved first and last residue. A D gene is named only where the DNA matches it firmly. Size is omitted from some rows. Given values are once, few, many or a class for expanded clones.

CDR3nt	CDR3aa	d_gene	abundance	v_gene	j_gene
TGTGCCAGCAGTGATATATGGGGACATTCGTACGAGCAGTACTTC	CASSDIWGHSYEQYF	.	.	TRBV6-1	TRBJ2-7
TGCGCCAGCAGCCGACTCGGAGGCTCAAATTACGAGCAGTACTTC	CASSRLGGSNYEQYF	.	.	TRBV5-1	TRBJ2-7
TGTGCCAGCAGTTACTCGACAACAGCTCTCAACAATGAGCAGTTCTTC	CASSYSTTALNNEQFF	.	.	TRBV6-5	TRBJ2-1
TGTGCCTGGAGTCCTCCGGGACAGGGGGATGAAAAACTGTTTTTT	CAWSPPGQGDEKLFF	TRBD1	.	TRBV30	TRBJ1-4
TGTGCCAGCAGTGTCCTAGTTAACACCGGGGAGCTGTTTTTT	CASSVLVNTGELFF	.	.	TRBV2	TRBJ2-2
TGTGCCAGCAGTTACGCCGGGACAGAATCCCCCTACGAGCAGTACTTC	CASSYAGTESPYEQYF	TRBD1	few	TRBV6-5	TRBJ2-7
TGTGCCAGTAAACAGGGGGCTATGGACGAGCAGTACTTC	CASKQGAMDEQYF	TRBD1	.	TRBV10-3	TRBJ2-7
TGTGCCAGCACCGCGACCGGGGATAGGCAGTTCTTC	CASTATGDRQFF	.	.	TRBV11-2	TRBJ2-1
TGTGCCAGTGAGTCCGCCGATCGCGGCCGGGGTGAAAAACTGTTTTTT	CASESADRGRGEKLFF	.	.	TRBV28	TRBJ1-4
TGTGCCAGCTCGGACGGCGGGCTGTACGAGCAGTACTTC	CASSDGGLYEQYF	.	.	TRBV6-1	TRBJ2-7
TGTGCCACCAGCAGAGAGGCCGGGACTAGCGAACCTCTAGCCAAAAACATTCAGTACTTC	CATSREAGTSEPLAKNIQYF	TRBD2	.	TRBV15	TRBJ2-4
TGTGCCAGCAGTTACTGGCAGGGGTCTGAAGCTTTCTTT	CASSYWQGSEAFF	.	.	TRBV6-5	TRBJ1-1
TGTGCCAGCAGTGAATATAACGAGCAGTACTTC	CASSEYNEQYF	.	few	TRBV25-1	TRBJ2-7
TGTGCCAGTACCACGGACAGGTGGGGCCCTGAAGCTTTCTTT	CASTTDRWGPEAFF	TRBD1	.	TRBV6-1	TRBJ1-1